The 7 T cell receptor beta chains listed next were all sequenced from one sample in a study of regulatory T cells in long-lasting Graves disease. Arm-PCR of CDR3 regions and iRepertoire HTBI primers were the basis on which TCR beta libraries were built. TCRdb reanalysed the multiplex PCR reads using MiXCR and keeps one entry per CDR3 protein. The sample includes about 470,000 distinct CDR3 sequences, about 17% seen only once; the top ten take approximately 12%. Time point described: newly diagnosed GD, antithyroid drugs for less than 3 months. Isolated PBMC RNA provided the starting material for the TCR library. These data also formed part of another study, on T cells in Graves' hyperthyroidism and ophthalmopathy.

Sequenced material: peripheral blood mononuclear cells (PBMCs), taken at new diagnosis, from a patient treated with antithyroid drugs. All receptors derive from a man aged 35-49 years with Graves disease.

Details on this clonotype: With a much larger clone just one base away, this may be a read error. The V gene is TRBV30, the J gene TRBJ1-2, with D unresolved. The germline V gene encodes CDR1 GTSNPN and CDR2 SVGIG (reference sequence). This CDR3 contains 16 residues. Here the CDR3 reads CAWSHPGTVSNYGYAF. CDR3 sequence (DNA): TGTGCCTGGAGCCACCCTGGAACAGTGTCTAACTATGGCTACGCCTTC.

There are a few counts of this clonotype. The chain is built from TRBV2 and TRBJ1-6; TRBD1 might be the D (6 bases). Between the trimmed V and J ends, which lost 7 bases and 7 bases, there was a span of 11 bases. The CDR3 covers 13 residues. Germline lookup yields CDR1 SNHLY and CDR2 FYNNEI. The CDR3 nucleotides read TGTGCCAGCAAGGACAGCCGGAATTCACCCCTCCACTTT. This encodes CASKDSRNSPLHF.

The rearrangement uses TRBV27 and TRBJ2-5; 9 nucleotides match TRBD1. The CDR3 length is 13 residues. The J segment lost 5 bases and the V segment lost 7 bases, leaving 5 bases of the junction unmatched. Germline V gene data show CDR1 as MNHEY and CDR2 as SMNVEV (reference sequence). CDR3 amino acids: CASKYRGRETQYF. DNA of the CDR3: TGTGCCAGCAAATACAGGGGGCGGGAGACCCAGTACTTC.

V gene TRBV7-3 combines with J gene TRBJ2-6, with D unclear. The CDR3 sequence is 16 residues long. Germline values: CDR1 SGHTA, CDR2 FQGTGA. V lost 6 bases and J 0 bases, leaving 12 bases between the germline ends. CDR3 amino acids: CASSRIPGSGANVLTF. As DNA, the CDR3 is TGTGCCAGCAGTCGGATCCCCGGCTCTGGGGCCAACGTCCTGACTTTC. Complete variable domain (other parts from reference TRBV7-3 and TRBJ2-6): GAGVSQTPSNKVTEKGKYVELRCDPISGHTALYWYRQSLGQGPEFLIYFQGTGAADDSGLPNDRFFAVRPEGSVSTLKIQRTERGDSAVYLCASSRIPGSGANVLTFGAGSRLTVL.

The rearrangement joins TRBV20-1 to TRBJ2-7; TRBD1 aligns across 11 bases. The CDR3 has 14 amino acids. CDR1 is DFQATT and CDR2 is SNEGSKA in the germline V gene (reference sequence). The V and J ends lost 6 bases and 5 bases, in that order; junction bases with no gene match: 9. CDR3 protein: CSAPPGQGVHEQYF. CDR3 coding DNA: TGCAGTGCCCCACCGGGACAGGGGGTACACGAGCAGTACTTC.

This clonotype was found many times. This chain joins TRBV28 and TRBJ2-1; no definite D call. The CDR3 is 15 amino acids. The V gene's germline CDR1 is MDHEN and CDR2 SYDVKM. Trimming took off 2 bases at V and 6 bases at J, with 14 bases between the two ends. CDR3 in amino acids: CASSLVRTPSNEQFF. CDR3 sequence (DNA): TGTGCCAGCAGTTTAGTACGGACCCCATCCAATGAGCAGTTCTTC.

The rearrangement links TRBV27 to TRBJ2-7; D possibly uses TRBD1 or TRBD2 (5 bases each). V shed 0 bases and J shed 4 bases, with 16 bases lying between them. This CDR3 has 16 residues. Looked up from germline, CDR1 is MNHEY and CDR2 is SMNVEV (reference sequence). The CDR3 here is CASSLSLGDLGYEQYF. For the CDR3, the DNA is TGTGCCAGCAGTTTATCGTTAGGGGACCTAGGTTACGAGCAGTACTTC.